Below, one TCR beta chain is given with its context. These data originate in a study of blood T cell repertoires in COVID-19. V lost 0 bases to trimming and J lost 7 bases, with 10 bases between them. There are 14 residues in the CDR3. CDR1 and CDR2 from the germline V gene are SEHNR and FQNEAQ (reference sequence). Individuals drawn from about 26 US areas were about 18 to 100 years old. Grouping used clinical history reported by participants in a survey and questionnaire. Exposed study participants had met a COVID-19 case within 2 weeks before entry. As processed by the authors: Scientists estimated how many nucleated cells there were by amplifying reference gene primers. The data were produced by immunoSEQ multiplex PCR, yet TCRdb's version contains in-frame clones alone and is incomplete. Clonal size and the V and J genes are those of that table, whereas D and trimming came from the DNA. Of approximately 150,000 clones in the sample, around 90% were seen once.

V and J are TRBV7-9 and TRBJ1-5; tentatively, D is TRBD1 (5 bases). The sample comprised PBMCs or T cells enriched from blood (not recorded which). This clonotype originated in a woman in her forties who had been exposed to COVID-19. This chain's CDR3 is CASSLAGAEQPQHF. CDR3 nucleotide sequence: TGTGCCAGCAGCTTAGCTGGGGCTGAGCAGCCCCAGCATTTT.